The T cell receptor (beta chain) under discussion was sequenced for a study of OX40 agonist ivuxolimab in advanced cancers. The CDR3 is 16 amino acids. Unmatched junction bases numbered 8, after V lost 4 bases and J lost 5 bases. Germline assignment: CDR1 SGHRS and CDR2 YFSETQ. Using immunoSEQ multiplex PCR, the repertoire was profiled, and TCRdb retains in-frame clones only, with some absent. The sample has around 90,000 clones; around 87% are singletons. The gene calls are TRBV5-1 and TRBJ2-2, with 10 nucleotides matching TRBD1. The source was CD4+ or CD8+ T cells sorted from blood, collected in a trial of the OX40 agonist ivuxolimab. The clonotype was recovered from an adult with an advanced solid tumor such as melanoma, head and neck, liver or kidney cancer. CDR3 protein: CASSLYGTGETGELFF. The CDR3 coding sequence is TGCGCCAGCAGCCTTTACGGGACAGGGGAGACCGGGGAGCTGTTTTTT.